Following are 21 T cell receptor beta chains from one sample sequenced in a study of response to subunit inactivated influenza vaccine. One entry per CDR3 protein, called by TCRdb with MiXCR from the RT-PCR reads. Altogether roughly 500,000 distinct CDR3 sequences are present, approximately 17% being singletons, with the ten largest covering less than 4%. Sample: CD4+ T cells sorted from PBMCs, taken around 25 months after vaccination. These receptors originate from a man aged 50-75 years who received an inactivated influenza vaccine.

This clonotype was counted a few times. The chain carries TRBV5-1 and TRBJ2-5; 8 bases are a match to TRBD1. Germline CDR1 reads SGHRS; CDR2 reads YFSETQ. Trimming removed 1 base from V and 6 bases from J; junction bases left unmatched: 8. The CDR3 extends over 15 amino acids. In DNA, the CDR3 is TGCGCCAGCAGCTTGTCAGGGGGCCTTATACAGACCCAGTACTTC. This sequence encodes CASSLSGGLIQTQYF.

This clonotype was seen only a few times. The rearrangement joins TRBV20-1 to TRBJ2-3; D unclear. V lost 3 bases, J lost 5 bases, and 9 bases lay in between. This CDR3 is 12 amino acids long. Per germline, CDR1 DFQATT and CDR2 SNEGSKA (reference sequence). DNA of the CDR3: TGCAGTGCTAGTCGGATCCTAGATACGCAGTATTTT. Its protein is CSASRILDTQYF.

The chain links TRBV11-2 to TRBJ2-7; tentatively, D is TRBD1 (5 bases). The V end was cut by 2 bases, the J end by 3 bases, with 8 bases between. The CDR3 extends over 13 amino acids. Germline V gene sequence: CDR1 SGHAT, CDR2 FQNNGV. CDR3 region: CASSLLGVYEQYF. In DNA form, the CDR3 reads TGTGCCAGCAGCTTATTAGGGGTCTACGAGCAGTACTTC.

This clonotype was found a few times. This chain joins TRBV12-3 or TRBV12-4 and TRBJ2-4, with D possibly TRBD2 on 5 matching bases. The CDR3 is made up of 13 amino acids. The V end was cut by 7 bases, the J end by 5 bases, with 12 bases between. CDR3 amino acids: CASNSGLENIQYF. In DNA form, the CDR3 reads TGTGCCAGCAATTCCGGACTCGAAAACATTCAGTACTTC.

This clonotype was detected many times. V usage is TRBV5-6 and J usage is TRBJ1-2; D not resolved. Germline V gives CDR1 SGHDT, CDR2 YYEEEE. This CDR3 region has 14 residues. The V gene lost 0 bases and the J gene lost 4 bases, with 10 bases spanning the gap. CDR3 DNA: TGTGCCAGCAGCTTGGTGGAGAGACGCTATGGCTACACCTTC. Its translation is CASSLVERRYGYTF.

The chain links TRBV9 to TRBJ2-2, with 11 bases aligning to TRBD2. Germline CDR1 reads SGDLS; CDR2 reads YYNGEE. With V trimmed by 0 bases and J by 4 bases, 8 bases remained unmatched. The CDR3 is made up of 18 amino acids. The CDR3 is CASSVADSGRAGTGELFF. The CDR3 region has the DNA TGTGCCAGCAGCGTAGCTGATAGCGGGAGGGCTGGCACCGGGGAGCTGTTTTTT.

The chain combines TRBV24-1 with TRBJ2-6; D not resolved. Germline loops: CDR1 KGHDR, CDR2 SFDVKD. Between the trimmed V and J ends, which lost 4 bases and 2 bases, there was a span of 11 bases. The length of the CDR3 is 16 residues. CDR3 coding DNA: TGTGCCACCAGTGACCCGGTGAACGCTGGGGCCAACGTCCTGACTTTC. Its protein product is CATSDPVNAGANVLTF.

The CDR3 nucleotides are TGTGCCAGCAGACTACAGGGGGCGGCCGGTGAGCAGTACTTC. Residues: CASRLQGAAGEQYF. The chain carries TRBV7-2 and TRBJ2-7, with TRBD1 identical over 9 bases. The germline gives CDR1 SGHTA, CDR2 FQGNSA. The V segment lost 6 bases and the J segment 7 bases; nucleotides outside the gene matches: 10. This CDR3 has 14 amino acids. Filled out from reference TRBV7-2 and TRBJ2-7, the complete variable domain reads GAGVSQSPSNKVTEKGKDVELRCDPISGHTALYWYRQSLGQGLEFLIYFQGNSAPDKSGLPSDRFSAERTGGSVSTLTIQRTQQEDSAVYLCASRLQGAAGEQYFGPGTRLTVT.

This clonotype was counted between two and nine times. CDR3 sequence: CASSPAGGGNIQYF. The CDR3 region has the DNA TGTGCCAGCAGCCCCGCGGGCGGCGGAAACATTCAGTACTTC. The V call is TRBV6-1, the J call TRBJ2-4; possible D gene TRBD2, 5 bases. CDR1 MNHNS and CDR2 SASEGT come from the germline V gene. V was pared by 6 bases and J by 6 bases, with 15 bases between. This CDR3 contains 14 residues.

The gene calls are TRBV20-1 and TRBJ2-5; 10 bases line up with TRBD1. Germline V gives CDR1 DFQATT, CDR2 SNEGSKA (reference sequence). The ends lost 3 bases at V and 0 bases at J; junction bases unmatched: 4. CDR3 length equals 15 residues. Here the CDR3 reads CSARTDRGYQETQYF. DNA of the CDR3: TGCAGTGCTAGGACGGACAGGGGGTACCAAGAGACCCAGTACTTC.

This clonotype has only a few counts. The rearrangement joins TRBV29-1 to TRBJ2-2; D remains ambiguous. Looked up from germline, CDR1 is SQVTM and CDR2 is ANQGSEA. V lost 8 bases and J 0 bases, leaving 13 bases between the germline ends. The length of the CDR3 is 14 residues. CDR3 amino acids: CSIKTAPNTGELFF. DNA of the CDR3: TGCAGCATTAAGACGGCACCGAACACCGGGGAGCTGTTTTTT.

The chain employs TRBV20-1 and TRBJ1-5; 11 bases fit TRBD1. Germline V CDR1 and CDR2: DFQATT, SNEGSKA (reference sequence). The CDR3 is made up of 16 amino acids. Trimming took 3 bases from V and 4 from J; bases not matched to a gene: 8. CDR3 loop: CSARGRDRGWNQPQHF. The DNA for the CDR3 is TGCAGTGCTAGGGGCCGGGACAGGGGGTGGAATCAGCCCCAGCATTTT.

This clonotype was detected only a few times. The chain uses TRBV6-5 and TRBJ1-1; maybe TRBD1 (5 bases). Germline CDR1 reads MNHEY; CDR2 reads SVGAGI. The CDR3 is 15 residues long. Between the trimmed V and J ends, which lost 0 bases and 4 bases, there was a span of 12 bases. The CDR3 DNA follows: TGTGCCAGCAGTTACTCCAGGTTTGGGGGCACTGAAGCTTTCTTT. Amino acid sequence: CASSYSRFGGTEAFF.

This clonotype was counted a few times. Compared with germline, one end of the junction differs, possibly owing to a read error. The CDR3 region has the DNA TGTGCCAGCACTGAACAGGGCACGAACACCGGGGAGCTGTTTTTT. Translating it yields CASTEQGTNTGELFF. The rearrangement joins TRBV2 to TRBJ2-2; tentative D call: TRBD1 (6 bases). The CDR3 sequence is 15 residues long. Germline-derived CDR1 and CDR2 are SNHLY and FYNNEI.

This clonotype was counted only a few times. CDR3 bases: TGCAGCGTTGGAGGCAGGGGCGTTTCTGGCTACACCTTC. The encoded protein is CSVGGRGVSGYTF. The V gene is TRBV29-1, the J gene TRBJ1-2; weak D call: TRBD1 (6 bases). The CDR3 has 13 residues. Between the trimmed V and J ends, which lost 4 bases and 7 bases, there was a span of 16 bases. CDR1 is SQVTM, CDR2 ANQGSEA, per germline. Based on the CDR3 plus reference TRBV29-1 and TRBJ1-2, the full variable domain is SAVISQKPSRDICQRGTSLTIQCQVDSQVTMMFWYRQQPGQSLTLIATANQGSEATYESGFVIDKFPISRPNLTFSTLTVSNMSPEDSSIYLCSVGGRGVSGYTFGSGTRLTVV.

This sequence joins TRBV20-1 and TRBJ2-1; the D gene is possibly TRBD2 (6 bases). The CDR3 loop spans 14 amino acids. V lost 2 bases and J 0 bases, leaving 8 bases between the germline ends. Germline V lookup: CDR1 DFQATT, CDR2 SNEGSKA (reference sequence). In nucleotides, the CDR3 is TGCAGTGCTAGATCGCGGGGCTCCTACAATGAGCAGTTCTTC. It specifies CSARSRGSYNEQFF.

This clonotype has only a few counts. The V and J genes are TRBV20-1 and TRBJ2-1; 13 bases are shared with TRBD2. Unmatched junction bases numbered 4, after V lost 5 bases and J lost 6 bases. Per germline, CDR1 DFQATT and CDR2 SNEGSKA (reference sequence). This CDR3 is 14 amino acids long. This CDR3 reads CSALRLAGGNEQFF. CDR3 sequence (DNA): TGCAGTGCTCTTAGACTAGCGGGAGGCAATGAGCAGTTCTTC.

A few counts support this clonotype. The V gene is TRBV7-2, the J gene TRBJ2-1; TRBD2 aligns across 13 bases. The trim removed 3 bases at V and 4 bases at J, leaving 3 bases unmatched. The CDR3 extends over 16 amino acids. Germline CDR1 is SGHTA and CDR2 is FQGNSA. For the CDR3, the DNA is TGTGCCAGCAGCTTCGCGACTAGCGGGGGGTACAATGAGCAGTTCTTC. Amino acids: CASSFATSGGYNEQFF.

This clonotype was observed a handful of times. This sequence joins TRBV7-9 and TRBJ2-1; the match to TRBD1 covers 11 bases. This CDR3 contains 16 residues. The V gene's germline CDR1 is SEHNR and CDR2 FQNEAQ (reference sequence). Trimming took 6 bases from V and 9 from J; bases not matched to a gene: 13. CDR3 in DNA: TGTGCCAGCAGTCCCGCCCGGGACAGGGGGTTTTTTGAGCAGTTCTTC. Its protein product is CASSPARDRGFFEQFF.

This chain connects TRBV7-8 to TRBJ2-5; TRBD1 aligns across 7 bases. The CDR3 contains 15 residues. Germline V gives CDR1 SGHVS, CDR2 FQNEAQ. The V and J ends lost 1 base and 1 base, in that order; junction bases with no gene match: 3. The CDR3 sequence: CASSLGQGLQETQYF. CDR3 DNA: TGTGCCAGCAGCTTAGGACAGGGTCTCCAAGAGACCCAGTACTTC.

The V call is TRBV30, the J call TRBJ2-7, with TRBD1 matching over 7 bases. The length of the CDR3 is 15 residues. With V trimmed by 2 bases and J by 2 bases, 9 bases remained unmatched. The germline gives CDR1 GTSNPN, CDR2 SVGIG (reference sequence). CDR3 sequence reads: CAWSLGRGLPYEQYF. The DNA of the CDR3 is TGTGCCTGGAGTCTCGGTAGGGGGCTCCCCTACGAGCAGTACTTC.